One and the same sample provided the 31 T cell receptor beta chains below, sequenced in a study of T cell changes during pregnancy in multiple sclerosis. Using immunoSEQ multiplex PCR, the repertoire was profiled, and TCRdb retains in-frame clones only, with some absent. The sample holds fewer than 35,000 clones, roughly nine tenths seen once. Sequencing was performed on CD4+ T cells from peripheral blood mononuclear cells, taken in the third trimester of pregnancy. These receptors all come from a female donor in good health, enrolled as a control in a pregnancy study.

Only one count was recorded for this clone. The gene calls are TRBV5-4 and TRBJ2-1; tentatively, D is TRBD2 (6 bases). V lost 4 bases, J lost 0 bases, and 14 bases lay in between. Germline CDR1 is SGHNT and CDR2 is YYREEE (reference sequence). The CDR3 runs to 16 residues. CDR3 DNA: TGTGCCAGCAGCGGGGGAGGACTTATCTCCTACAATGAGCAGTTCTTC. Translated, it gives CASSGGGLISYNEQFF.

This CDR3 reads CASSLVQGLYGYTF. The CDR3 DNA reads as TGTGCCAGCAGTTTAGTTCAGGGTCTCTATGGCTACACCTTC. The V call is TRBV28, the J call TRBJ1-2; maybe TRBD1 (5 bases). Trimming pared 2 bases from V and 4 bases from J, leaving 11 bases between. This CDR3 comprises 14 residues. Germline V gene lookup returns CDR1 MDHEN and CDR2 SYDVKM.

As DNA, the CDR3 is TGCGCCAGCAGCTTCCGGGGTTACGATTCACCCCTCCACTTT. Translation gives CASSFRGYDSPLHF. This chain links TRBV5-1 with TRBJ1-6, with no clear D. V was trimmed by 2 bases and J by 8 bases, leaving 11 bases between them. Per the germline V gene, CDR1 is SGHRS and CDR2 is YFSETQ. This CDR3 contains 14 residues.

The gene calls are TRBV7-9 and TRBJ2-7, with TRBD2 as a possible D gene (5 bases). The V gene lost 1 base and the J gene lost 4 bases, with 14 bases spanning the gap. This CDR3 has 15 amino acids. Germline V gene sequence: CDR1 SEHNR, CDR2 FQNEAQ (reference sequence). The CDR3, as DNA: TGTGCCAGCAGCTTAGTGAGAGGACTGATGTACGAGCAGTACTTC. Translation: CASSLVRGLMYEQYF.

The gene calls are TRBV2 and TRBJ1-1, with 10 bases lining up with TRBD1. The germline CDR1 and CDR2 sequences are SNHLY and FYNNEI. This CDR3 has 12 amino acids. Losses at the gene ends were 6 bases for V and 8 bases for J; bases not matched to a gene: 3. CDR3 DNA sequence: TGTGCCAGCAGCGAGACAGGGGGCGAAGCTTTCTTT. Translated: CASSETGGEAFF.

The CDR3 sequence: CATARGYSNQPQHF. CDR3 nucleotide sequence: TGCGCCACCGCCCGAGGGTATAGCAATCAGCCCCAGCATTTT. The chain couples TRBV10-2 to TRBJ1-5; D remains unclear. V was shortened by 10 bases and J by 0 bases, with 13 bases between the two germline ends. The CDR3 is made up of 14 amino acids. Germline CDR1 WSHSY, CDR2 SAAADI.

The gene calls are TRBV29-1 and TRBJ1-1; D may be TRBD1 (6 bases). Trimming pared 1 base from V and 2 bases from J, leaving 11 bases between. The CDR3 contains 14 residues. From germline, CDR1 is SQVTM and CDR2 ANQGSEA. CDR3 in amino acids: CSVEAGGGNTEAFF. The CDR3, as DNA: TGCAGCGTTGAAGCGGGAGGGGGAAACACTGAAGCTTTCTTT. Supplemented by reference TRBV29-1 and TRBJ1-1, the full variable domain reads SAVISQKPSRDICQRGTSLTIQCQVDSQVTMMFWYRQQPGQSLTLIATANQGSEATYESGFVIDKFPISRPNLTFSTLTVSNMSPEDSSIYLCSVEAGGGNTEAFFGQGTRLTVV.

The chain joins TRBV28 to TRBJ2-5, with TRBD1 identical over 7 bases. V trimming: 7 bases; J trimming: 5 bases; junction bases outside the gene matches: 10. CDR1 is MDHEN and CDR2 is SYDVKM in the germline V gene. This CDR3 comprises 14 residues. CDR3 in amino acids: CASTSAGTVETQYF. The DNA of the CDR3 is TGTGCCAGCACCTCCGCCGGGACAGTTGAGACCCAGTACTTC.

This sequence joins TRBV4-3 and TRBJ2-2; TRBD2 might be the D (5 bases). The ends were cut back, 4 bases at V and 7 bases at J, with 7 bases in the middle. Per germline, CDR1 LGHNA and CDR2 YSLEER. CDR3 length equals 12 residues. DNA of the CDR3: TGCGCCAGCAGCCCTCGGGACGGGGAGCTGTTTTTT. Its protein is CASSPRDGELFF.

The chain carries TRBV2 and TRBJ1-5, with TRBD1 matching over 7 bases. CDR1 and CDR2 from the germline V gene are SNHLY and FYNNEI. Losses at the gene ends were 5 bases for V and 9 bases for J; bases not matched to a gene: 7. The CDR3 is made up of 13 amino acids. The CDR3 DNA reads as TGTGCCAGCAGTTCGGGACAGATACTGCCCCAGCATTTT. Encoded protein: CASSSGQILPQHF.

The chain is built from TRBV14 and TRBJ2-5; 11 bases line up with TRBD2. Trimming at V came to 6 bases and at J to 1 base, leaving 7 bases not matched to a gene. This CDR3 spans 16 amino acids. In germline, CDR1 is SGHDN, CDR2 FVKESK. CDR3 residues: CASSLTSGSTQETQYF. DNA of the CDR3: TGTGCCAGCAGTCTCACTAGCGGGAGTACCCAAGAGACCCAGTACTTC.

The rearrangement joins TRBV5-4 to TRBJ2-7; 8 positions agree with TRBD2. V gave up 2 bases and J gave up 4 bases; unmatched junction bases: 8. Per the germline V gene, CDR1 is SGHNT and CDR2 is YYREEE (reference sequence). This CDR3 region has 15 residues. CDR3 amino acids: CASSFGGGKLYEQYF. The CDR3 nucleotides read TGTGCCAGCAGCTTCGGGGGGGGGAAACTGTACGAGCAGTACTTC.

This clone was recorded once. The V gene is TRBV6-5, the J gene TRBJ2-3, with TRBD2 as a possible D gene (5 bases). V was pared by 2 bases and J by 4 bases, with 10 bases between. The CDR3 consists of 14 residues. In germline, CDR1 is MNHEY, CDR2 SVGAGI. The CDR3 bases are TGTGCCAGCAGTTACACTAGTCCTCCAGATACGCAGTATTTT. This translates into CASSYTSPPDTQYF.

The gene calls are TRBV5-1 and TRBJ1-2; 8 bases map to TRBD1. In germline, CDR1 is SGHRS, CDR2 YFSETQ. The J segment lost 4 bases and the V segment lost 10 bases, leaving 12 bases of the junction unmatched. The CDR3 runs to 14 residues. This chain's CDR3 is CASQSGTGGYGYTF. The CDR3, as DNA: TGCGCCTCCCAATCCGGGACAGGTGGCTATGGCTACACCTTC.

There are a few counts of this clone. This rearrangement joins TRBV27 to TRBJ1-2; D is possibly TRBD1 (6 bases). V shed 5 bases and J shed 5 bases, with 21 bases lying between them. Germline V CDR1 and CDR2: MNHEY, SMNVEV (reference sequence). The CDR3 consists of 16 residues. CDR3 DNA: TGTGCCAGCAGTCGAGCCTTACAGGGAGGGGGGTATGGCTACACCTTC. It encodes CASSRALQGGGYGYTF.

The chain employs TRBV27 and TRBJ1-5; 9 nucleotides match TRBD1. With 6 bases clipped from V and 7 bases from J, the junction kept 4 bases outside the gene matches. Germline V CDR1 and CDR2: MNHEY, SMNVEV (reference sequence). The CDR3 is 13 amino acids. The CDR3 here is CASSRTGEQPQHF. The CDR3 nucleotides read TGTGCCAGCAGCAGGACAGGGGAACAGCCCCAGCATTTT.

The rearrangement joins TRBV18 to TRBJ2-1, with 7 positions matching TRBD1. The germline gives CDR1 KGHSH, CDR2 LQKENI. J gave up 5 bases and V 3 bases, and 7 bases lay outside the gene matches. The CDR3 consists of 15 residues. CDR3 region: CASSPGTASDNEQFF. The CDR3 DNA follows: TGTGCCAGCTCACCCGGGACAGCTAGTGACAATGAGCAGTTCTTC.

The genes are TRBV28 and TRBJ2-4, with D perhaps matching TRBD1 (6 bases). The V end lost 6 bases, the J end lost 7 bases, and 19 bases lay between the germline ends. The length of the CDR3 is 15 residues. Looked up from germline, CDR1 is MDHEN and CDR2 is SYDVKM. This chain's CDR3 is CASSSGAASWNIQYF. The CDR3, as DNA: TGTGCCAGCAGCTCAGGGGCGGCTTCTTGGAACATTCAGTACTTC.

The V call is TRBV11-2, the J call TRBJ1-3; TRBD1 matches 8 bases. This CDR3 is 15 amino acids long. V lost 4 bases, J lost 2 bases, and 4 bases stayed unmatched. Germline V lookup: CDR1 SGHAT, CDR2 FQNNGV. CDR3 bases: TGTGCCAGCAGCTCTCTGACAGGGGCTGGAAACACCATATATTTT. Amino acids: CASSSLTGAGNTIYF. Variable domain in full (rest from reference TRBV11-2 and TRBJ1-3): EAGVAQSPRYKIIEKRQSVAFWCNPISGHATLYWYQQILGQGPKLLIQFQNNGVVDDSQLPKDRFSAERLKGVDSTLKIQPAKLEDSAVYLCASSSLTGAGNTIYFGEGSWLTVV.

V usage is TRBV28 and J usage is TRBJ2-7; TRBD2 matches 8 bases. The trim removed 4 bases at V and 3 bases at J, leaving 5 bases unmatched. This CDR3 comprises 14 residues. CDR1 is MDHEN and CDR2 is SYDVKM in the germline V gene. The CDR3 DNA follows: TGTGCCAGCAGTTCTCCGGGAGGGAGCTACGAGCAGTACTTC. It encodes CASSSPGGSYEQYF.

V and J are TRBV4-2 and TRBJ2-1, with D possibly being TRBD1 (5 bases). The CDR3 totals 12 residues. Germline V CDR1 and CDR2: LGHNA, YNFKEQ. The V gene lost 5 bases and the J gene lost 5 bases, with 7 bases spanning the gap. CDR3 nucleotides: TGTGCCAGCAGCTTCAGGGACAATGAGCAGTTCTTC. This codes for CASSFRDNEQFF.

In nucleotides, the CDR3 is TGCGCCAGCAGCCAAGACACGAGTCCTGAAGCTTTCTTT. Its translation is CASSQDTSPEAFF. The V gene is TRBV4-1, the J gene TRBJ1-1, with unresolved D. Germline CDR1 is MGHRA and CDR2 is YSYEKL. CDR3 length: 13 residues. V dropped 0 bases and J dropped 6 bases, with 8 bases sitting between them.

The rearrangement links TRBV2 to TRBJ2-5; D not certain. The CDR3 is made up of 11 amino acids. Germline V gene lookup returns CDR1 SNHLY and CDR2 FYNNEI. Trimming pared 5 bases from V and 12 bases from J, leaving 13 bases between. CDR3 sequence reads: CASSTSLFEYF. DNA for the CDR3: TGTGCCAGCAGTACATCCCTTTTTGAGTACTTC.

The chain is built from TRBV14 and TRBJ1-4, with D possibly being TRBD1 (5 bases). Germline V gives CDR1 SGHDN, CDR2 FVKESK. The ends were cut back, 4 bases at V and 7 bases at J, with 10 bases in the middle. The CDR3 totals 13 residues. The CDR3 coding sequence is TGTGCCAGCAGCCGGACATACGGTGAAAAACTGTTTTTT. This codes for CASSRTYGEKLFF.

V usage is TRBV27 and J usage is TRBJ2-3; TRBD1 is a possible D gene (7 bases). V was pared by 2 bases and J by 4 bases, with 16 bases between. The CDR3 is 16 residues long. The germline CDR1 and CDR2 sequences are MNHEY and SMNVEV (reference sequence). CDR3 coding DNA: TGTGCCAGCAGTTTAGGTGCGGGACAGTTAGCAGATACGCAGTATTTT. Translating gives CASSLGAGQLADTQYF.

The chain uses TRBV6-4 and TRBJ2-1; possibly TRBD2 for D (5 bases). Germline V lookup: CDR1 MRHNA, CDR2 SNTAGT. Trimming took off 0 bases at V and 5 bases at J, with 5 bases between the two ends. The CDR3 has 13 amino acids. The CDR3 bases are TGTGCCAGCAGTGACTCGACTAACAATGAGCAGTTCTTC. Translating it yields CASSDSTNNEQFF.

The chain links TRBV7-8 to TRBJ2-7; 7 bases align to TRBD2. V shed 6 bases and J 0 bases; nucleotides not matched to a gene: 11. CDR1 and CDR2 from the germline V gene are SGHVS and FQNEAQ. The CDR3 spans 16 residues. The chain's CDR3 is CASSSPGRGSSYEQYF. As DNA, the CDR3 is TGTGCCAGCAGTTCGCCGGGGAGGGGAAGCTCCTACGAGCAGTACTTC.

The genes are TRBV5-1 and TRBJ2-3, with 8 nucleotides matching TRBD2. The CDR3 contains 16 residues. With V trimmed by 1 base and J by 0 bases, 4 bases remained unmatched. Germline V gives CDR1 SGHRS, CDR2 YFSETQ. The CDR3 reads CASSLRPSGSTDTQYF. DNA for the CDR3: TGCGCCAGCAGCTTGAGGCCTAGCGGGAGCACAGATACGCAGTATTTT.

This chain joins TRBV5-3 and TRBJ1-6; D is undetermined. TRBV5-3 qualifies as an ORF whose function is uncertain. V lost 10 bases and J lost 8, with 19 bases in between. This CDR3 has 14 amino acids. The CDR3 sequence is CARTPQVPYSPLHF. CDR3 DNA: TGTGCCCGAACCCCCCAGGTACCATATTCACCCCTCCACTTT.

The CDR3 coding sequence is TGCGCCAGCAGCCCGGGACAGGTTACAACTAATGAAAAACTGTTTTTT. This translates into CASSPGQVTTNEKLFF. V gene TRBV5-1 combines with J gene TRBJ1-4; 8 bases match TRBD1. There are 16 residues in the CDR3. Trimming took 4 bases from V and 0 from J; bases not matched to a gene: 5. Germline V lookup: CDR1 SGHRS, CDR2 YFSETQ.

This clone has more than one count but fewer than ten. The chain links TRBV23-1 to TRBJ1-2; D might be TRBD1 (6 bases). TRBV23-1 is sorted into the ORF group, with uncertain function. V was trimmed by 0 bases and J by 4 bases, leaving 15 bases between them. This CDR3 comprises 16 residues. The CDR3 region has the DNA TGCGCCAGCAGTCAATCGAGGGGGGGGACTTGCTATGGCTACACCTTC. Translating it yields CASSQSRGGTCYGYTF.